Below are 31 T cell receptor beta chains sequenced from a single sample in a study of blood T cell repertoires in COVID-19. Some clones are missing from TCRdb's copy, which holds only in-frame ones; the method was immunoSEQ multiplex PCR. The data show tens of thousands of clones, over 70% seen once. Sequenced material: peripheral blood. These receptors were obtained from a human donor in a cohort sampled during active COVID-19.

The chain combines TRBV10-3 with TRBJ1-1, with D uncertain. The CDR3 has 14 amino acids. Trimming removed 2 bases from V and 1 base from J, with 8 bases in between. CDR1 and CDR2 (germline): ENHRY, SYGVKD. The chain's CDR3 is CAISEGRQNTEAFF. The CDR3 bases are TGTGCCATCAGTGAGGGGCGTCAGAACACTGAAGCTTTCTTT.

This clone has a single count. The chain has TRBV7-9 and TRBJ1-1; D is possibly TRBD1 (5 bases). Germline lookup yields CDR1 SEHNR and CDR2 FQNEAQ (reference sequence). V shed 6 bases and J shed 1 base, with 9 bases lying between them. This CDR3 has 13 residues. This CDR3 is CASSDTGNTEAFF. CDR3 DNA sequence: TGTGCCAGCAGTGATACAGGGAACACTGAAGCTTTCTTT.

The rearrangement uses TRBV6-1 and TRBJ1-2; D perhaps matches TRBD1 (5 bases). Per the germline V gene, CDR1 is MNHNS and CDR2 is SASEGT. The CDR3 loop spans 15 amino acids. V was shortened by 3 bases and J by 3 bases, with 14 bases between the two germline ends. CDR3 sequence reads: CASSDRVKGDYGYTF. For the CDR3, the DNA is TGTGCCAGCAGTGACAGGGTAAAAGGAGACTATGGCTACACCTTC.

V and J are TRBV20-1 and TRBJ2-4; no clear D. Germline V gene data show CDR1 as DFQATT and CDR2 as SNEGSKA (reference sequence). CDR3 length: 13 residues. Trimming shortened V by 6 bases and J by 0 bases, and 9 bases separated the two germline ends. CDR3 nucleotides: TGCAGTGCCAGTGAACTAGCCAAAAACATTCAGTACTTC. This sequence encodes CSASELAKNIQYF.

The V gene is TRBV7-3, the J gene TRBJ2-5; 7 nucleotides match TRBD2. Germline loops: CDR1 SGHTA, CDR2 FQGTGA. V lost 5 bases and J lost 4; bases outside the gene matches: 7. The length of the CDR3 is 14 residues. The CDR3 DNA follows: TGTGCCAGCAGCCTACTAGGGGAGGGAGAGACCCAGTACTTC. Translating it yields CASSLLGEGETQYF. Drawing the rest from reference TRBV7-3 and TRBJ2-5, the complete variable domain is GAGVSQTPSNKVTEKGKYVELRCDPISGHTALYWYRQSLGQGPEFLIYFQGTGAADDSGLPNDRFFAVRPEGSVSTLKIQRTERGDSAVYLCASSLLGEGETQYFGPGTRLLVL.

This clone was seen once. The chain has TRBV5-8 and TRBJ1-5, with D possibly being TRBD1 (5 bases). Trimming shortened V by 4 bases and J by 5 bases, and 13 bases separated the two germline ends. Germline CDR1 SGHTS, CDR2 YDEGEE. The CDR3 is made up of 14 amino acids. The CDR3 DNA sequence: TGTGCCAGCAGCCGGGCGGGGGTGGATCAGCCCCAGCATTTT. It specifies CASSRAGVDQPQHF.

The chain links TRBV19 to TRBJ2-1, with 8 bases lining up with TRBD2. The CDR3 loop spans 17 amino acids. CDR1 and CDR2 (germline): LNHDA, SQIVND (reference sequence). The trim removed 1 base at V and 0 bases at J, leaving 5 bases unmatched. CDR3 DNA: TGTGCCAGTAGTATAGGTCGAAGCGGGAGCTCCTACAATGAGCAGTTCTTC. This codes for CASSIGRSGSSYNEQFF.

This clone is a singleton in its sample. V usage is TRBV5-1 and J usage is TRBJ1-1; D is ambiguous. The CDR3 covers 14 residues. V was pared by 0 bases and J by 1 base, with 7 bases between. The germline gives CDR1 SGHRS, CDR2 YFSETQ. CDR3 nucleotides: TGCGCCAGCAGCTTGGTTGCAGGGAACACTGAAGCTTTCTTT. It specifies CASSLVAGNTEAFF.

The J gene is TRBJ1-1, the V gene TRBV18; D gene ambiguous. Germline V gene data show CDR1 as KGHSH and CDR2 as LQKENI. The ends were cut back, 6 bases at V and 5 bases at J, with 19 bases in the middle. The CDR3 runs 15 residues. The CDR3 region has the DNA TGTGCCAGCTCCCCTCCCGGAGGAATGGGAACTGAAGCTTTCTTT. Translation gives CASSPPGGMGTEAFF. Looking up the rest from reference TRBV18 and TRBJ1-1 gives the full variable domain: NAGVMQNPRHLVRRRGQEARLRCSPMKGHSHVYWYRQLPEEGLKFMVYLQKENIIDESGMPKERFSAEFPKEGPSILRIQQVVRGDSAAYFCASSPPGGMGTEAFFGQGTRLTVV.

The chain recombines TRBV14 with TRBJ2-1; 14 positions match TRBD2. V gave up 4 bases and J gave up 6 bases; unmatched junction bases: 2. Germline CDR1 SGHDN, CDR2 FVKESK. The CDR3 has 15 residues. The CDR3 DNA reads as TGTGCCAGCAGCCGACTAGCGGGAGGGGGCAATGAGCAGTTCTTC. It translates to CASSRLAGGGNEQFF.

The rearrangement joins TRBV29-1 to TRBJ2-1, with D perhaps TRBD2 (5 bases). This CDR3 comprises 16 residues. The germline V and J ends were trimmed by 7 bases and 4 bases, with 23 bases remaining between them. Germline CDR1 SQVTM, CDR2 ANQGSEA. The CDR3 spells CSAIPPASTTYNEQFF. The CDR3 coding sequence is TGCAGCGCGATACCCCCGGCTTCGACTACGTACAATGAGCAGTTCTTC.

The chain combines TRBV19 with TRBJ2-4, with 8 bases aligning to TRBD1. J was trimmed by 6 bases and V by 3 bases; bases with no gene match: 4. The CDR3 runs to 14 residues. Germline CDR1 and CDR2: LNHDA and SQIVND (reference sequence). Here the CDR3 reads CASSMEQGGNIQYF. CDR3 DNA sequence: TGTGCCAGTAGTATGGAACAGGGGGGAAACATTCAGTACTTC.

The CDR3 reads CASSSRGGANYGYTF. In DNA, the CDR3 is TGTGCCAGCAGCTCCCGCGGAGGAGCTAACTATGGCTACACCTTC. The gene calls are TRBV7-9 and TRBJ1-2, with D unresolved. The CDR3 runs to 15 residues. With 4 bases removed from V and 0 bases from J, the gap between germline ends came to 12 bases. The germline V gene has CDR1 SEHNR and CDR2 FQNEAQ (reference sequence).

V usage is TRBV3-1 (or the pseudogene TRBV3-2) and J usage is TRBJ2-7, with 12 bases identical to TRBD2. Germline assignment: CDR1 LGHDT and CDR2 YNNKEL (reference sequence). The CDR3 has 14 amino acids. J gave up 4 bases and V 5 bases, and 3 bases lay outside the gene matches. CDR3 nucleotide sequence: TGTGCCAGCAGCGGACTAGCGGGATCTTACGAGCAGTACTTC. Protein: CASSGLAGSYEQYF.

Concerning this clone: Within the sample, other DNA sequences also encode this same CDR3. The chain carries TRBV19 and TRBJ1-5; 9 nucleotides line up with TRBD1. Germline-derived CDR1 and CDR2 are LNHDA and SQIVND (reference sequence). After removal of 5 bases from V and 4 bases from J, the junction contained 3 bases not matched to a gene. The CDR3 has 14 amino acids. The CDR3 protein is CASSPTGGNQPQHF. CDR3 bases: TGTGCCAGTAGTCCGACAGGGGGAAATCAGCCCCAGCATTTT. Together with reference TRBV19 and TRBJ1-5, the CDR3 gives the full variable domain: DGGITQSPKYLFRKEGQNVTLSCEQNLNHDAMYWYRQDPGQGLRLIYYSQIVNDFQKGDIAEGYSVSREKKESFPLTVTSAQKNPTAFYLCASSPTGGNQPQHFGDGTRLSIL.

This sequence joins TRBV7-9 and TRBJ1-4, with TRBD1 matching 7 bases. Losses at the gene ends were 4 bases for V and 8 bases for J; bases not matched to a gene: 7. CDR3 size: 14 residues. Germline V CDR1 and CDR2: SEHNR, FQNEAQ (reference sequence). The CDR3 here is CASSSTGKNEKLFF. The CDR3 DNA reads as TGTGCCAGCAGCTCGACAGGGAAAAACGAAAAACTGTTTTTT.

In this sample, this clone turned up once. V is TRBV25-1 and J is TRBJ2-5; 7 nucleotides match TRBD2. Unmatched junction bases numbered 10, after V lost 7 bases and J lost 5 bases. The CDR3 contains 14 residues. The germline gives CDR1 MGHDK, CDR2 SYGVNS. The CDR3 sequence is CASTEWEGLETQYF. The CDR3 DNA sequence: TGTGCCAGCACCGAATGGGAGGGATTGGAGACCCAGTACTTC. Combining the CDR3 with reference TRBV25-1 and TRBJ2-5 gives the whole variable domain EADIYQTPRYLVIGTGKKITLECSQTMGHDKMYWYQQDPGMELHLIHYSYGVNSTEKGDLSSESTVSRIRTEHFPLTLESARPSHTSQYLCASTEWEGLETQYFGPGTRLLVL.

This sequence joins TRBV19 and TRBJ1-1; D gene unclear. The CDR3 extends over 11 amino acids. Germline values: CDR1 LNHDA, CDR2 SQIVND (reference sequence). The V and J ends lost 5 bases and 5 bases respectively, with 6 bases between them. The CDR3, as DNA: TGTGCCAGTAGTGCGGGGACTGAAGCTTTCTTT. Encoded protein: CASSAGTEAFF.

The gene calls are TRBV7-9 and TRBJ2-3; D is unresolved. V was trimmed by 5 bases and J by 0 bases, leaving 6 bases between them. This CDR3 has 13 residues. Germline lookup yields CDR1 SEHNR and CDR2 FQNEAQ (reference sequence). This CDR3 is CASSPSSTDTQYF. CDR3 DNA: TGTGCCAGCAGCCCGTCTAGCACAGATACGCAGTATTTT.

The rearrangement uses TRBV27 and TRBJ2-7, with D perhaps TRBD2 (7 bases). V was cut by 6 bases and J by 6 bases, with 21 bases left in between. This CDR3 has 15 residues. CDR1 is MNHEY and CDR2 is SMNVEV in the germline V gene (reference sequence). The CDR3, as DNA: TGTGCCAGCAGGTCCTCGGGGGGCGCTCCCTTCGAGCAGTACTTC. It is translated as CASRSSGGAPFEQYF.

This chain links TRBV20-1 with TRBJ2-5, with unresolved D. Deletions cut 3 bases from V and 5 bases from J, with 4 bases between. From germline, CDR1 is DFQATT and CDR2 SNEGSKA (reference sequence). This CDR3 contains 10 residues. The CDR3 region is CSASPETQYF. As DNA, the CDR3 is TGCAGTGCTAGTCCTGAGACCCAGTACTTC.

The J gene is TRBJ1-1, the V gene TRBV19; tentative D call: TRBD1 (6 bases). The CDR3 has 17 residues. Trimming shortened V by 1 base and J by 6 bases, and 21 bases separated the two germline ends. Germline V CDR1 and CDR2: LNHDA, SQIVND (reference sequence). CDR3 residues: CASSIALSGGGWPEAFF. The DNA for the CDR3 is TGTGCCAGTAGTATAGCCCTTTCGGGCGGGGGCTGGCCTGAAGCTTTCTTT.

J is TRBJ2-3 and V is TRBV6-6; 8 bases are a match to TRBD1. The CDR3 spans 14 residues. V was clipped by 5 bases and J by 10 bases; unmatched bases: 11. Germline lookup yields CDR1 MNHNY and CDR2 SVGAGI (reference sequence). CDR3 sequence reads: CASSVQGAPTPQYF. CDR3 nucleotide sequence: TGTGCCAGCAGTGTGCAGGGGGCCCCAACCCCGCAGTATTTT.

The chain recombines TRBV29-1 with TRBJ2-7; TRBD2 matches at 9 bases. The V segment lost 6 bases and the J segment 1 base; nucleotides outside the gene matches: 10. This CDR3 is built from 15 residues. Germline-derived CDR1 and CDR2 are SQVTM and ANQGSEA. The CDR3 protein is CSVNHPSGVSYEQYF. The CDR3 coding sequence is TGCAGCGTCAATCATCCTAGCGGGGTTTCCTACGAGCAGTACTTC.

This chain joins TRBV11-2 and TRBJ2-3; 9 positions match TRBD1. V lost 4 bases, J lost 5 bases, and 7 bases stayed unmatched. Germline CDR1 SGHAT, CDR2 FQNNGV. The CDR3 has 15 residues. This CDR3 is CASSSGTGGGDTQYF. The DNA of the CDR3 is TGTGCCAGCAGCTCCGGAACAGGGGGCGGAGATACGCAGTATTTT. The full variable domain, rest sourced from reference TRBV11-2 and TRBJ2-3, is EAGVAQSPRYKIIEKRQSVAFWCNPISGHATLYWYQQILGQGPKLLIQFQNNGVVDDSQLPKDRFSAERLKGVDSTLKIQPAKLEDSAVYLCASSSGTGGGDTQYFGPGTRLTVL.

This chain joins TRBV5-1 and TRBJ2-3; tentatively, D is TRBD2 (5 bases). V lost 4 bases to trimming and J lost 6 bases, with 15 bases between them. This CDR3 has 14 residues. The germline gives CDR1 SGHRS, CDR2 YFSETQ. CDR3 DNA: TGCGCCAGCAGCCAGGAACTAGTTTCGGATACGCAGTATTTT. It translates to CASSQELVSDTQYF. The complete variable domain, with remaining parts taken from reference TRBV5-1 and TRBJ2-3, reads KAGVTQTPRYLIKTRGQQVTLSCSPISGHRSVSWYQQTPGQGLQFLFEYFSETQRNKGNFPGRFSGRQFSNSRSEMNVSTLELGDSALYLCASSQELVSDTQYFGPGTRLTVL.

CDR3 sequence (DNA): TGTGCCACCAGACGAGGGACTAGCCGATACAATGAGCAGTTCTTC. Encoded protein: CATRRGTSRYNEQFF. V and J are TRBV28 and TRBJ2-1, with 9 bases fitting TRBD2. The CDR3 is made up of 15 amino acids. Germline CDR1 reads MDHEN; CDR2 reads SYDVKM. J was trimmed by 4 bases and V by 10 bases; bases with no gene match: 11.

For the CDR3, the DNA is TGCGCCAGCAGCTTGGAAGGCGGGAAGTGGGATACGCAGTATTTT. Its protein is CASSLEGGKWDTQYF. This chain uses TRBV5-1 with TRBJ2-3; D is possibly TRBD2 (6 bases). The ends were cut back, 0 bases at V and 6 bases at J, with 14 bases in the middle. Germline CDR1 SGHRS, CDR2 YFSETQ. The CDR3 is 15 residues long.

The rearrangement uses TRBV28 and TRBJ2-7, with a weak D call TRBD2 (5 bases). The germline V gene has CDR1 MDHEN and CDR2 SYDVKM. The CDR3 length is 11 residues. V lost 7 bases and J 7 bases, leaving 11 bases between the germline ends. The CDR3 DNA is TGTGCCAGCATCTTCAGGAGGGAGCAGTACTTC. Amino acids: CASIFRREQYF.

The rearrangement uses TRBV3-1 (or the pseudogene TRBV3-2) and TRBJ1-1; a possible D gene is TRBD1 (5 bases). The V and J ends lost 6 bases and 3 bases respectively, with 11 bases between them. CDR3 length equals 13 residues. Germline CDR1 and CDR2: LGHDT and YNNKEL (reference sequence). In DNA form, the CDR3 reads TGTGCCAGCAGTTGGGGGGGTGACACTGAAGCTTTCTTT. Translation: CASSWGGDTEAFF.

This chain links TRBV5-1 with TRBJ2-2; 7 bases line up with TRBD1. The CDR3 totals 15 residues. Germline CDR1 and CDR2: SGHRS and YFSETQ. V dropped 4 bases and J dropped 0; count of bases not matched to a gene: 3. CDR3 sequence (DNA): TGCGCCAGCAGCACAGGGGTGCCGAACACCGGGGAGCTGTTTTTT. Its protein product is CASSTGVPNTGELFF.